Shown below are 26 T cell receptor beta chains from a single sample sequenced in a study of PD-L1 blockade in urothelial cancer. TCRdb's table, derived via immunoSEQ multiplex PCR, lists solely in-frame clones and lacks some. The sample lists fewer than 95,000 clones, around 83% occurring once. Noted time point: pretreatment peripheral blood. The sample here was PBMCs, taken around atezolizumab (anti-PD-L1) treatment. The receptor set was obtained from a man in his sixties with urothelial cancer.

This clone was counted many times. The rearrangement uses TRBV4-3 and TRBJ2-7; perhaps TRBD1 as D (7 bases). Between the trimmed V and J ends, which lost 0 bases and 6 bases, there was a span of 15 bases. Looked up from germline, CDR1 is LGHNA and CDR2 is YSLEER. The CDR3 runs 15 residues. The CDR3 is CASSQDRGTPREQYF. CDR3 DNA: TGCGCCAGCAGCCAAGACAGGGGGACTCCGCGCGAGCAGTACTTC.

V gene TRBV28 combines with J gene TRBJ1-2; D perhaps matches TRBD1 (6 bases). Germline V gene data show CDR1 as MDHEN and CDR2 as SYDVKM. The CDR3 is 14 amino acids. The V gene lost 5 bases and the J gene lost 4 bases, with 14 bases spanning the gap. CDR3 region: CASSPGGGVYGYTF. In nucleotides, the CDR3 is TGTGCCAGCAGTCCCGGGGGGGGCGTCTATGGCTACACCTTC.

The chain has TRBV11-2 and TRBJ2-5; 8 nucleotides agree with TRBD2. CDR1 and CDR2 from the germline V gene are SGHAT and FQNNGV. V was clipped by 2 bases and J by 6 bases; unmatched bases: 8. CDR3 length: 15 residues. The CDR3, as DNA: TGTGCCAGCAGCTTATCGGGGGGGGCTTCGAAGACCCAGTACTTC. It yields the protein CASSLSGGASKTQYF. Full variable domain (outside the CDR3, taken from reference TRBV11-2 and TRBJ2-5): EAGVAQSPRYKIIEKRQSVAFWCNPISGHATLYWYQQILGQGPKLLIQFQNNGVVDDSQLPKDRFSAERLKGVDSTLKIQPAKLEDSAVYLCASSLSGGASKTQYFGPGTRLLVL.

V is TRBV29-1 and J is TRBJ2-2; the match to TRBD2 covers 8 bases. The J segment lost 0 bases and the V segment lost 5 bases, leaving 8 bases of the junction unmatched. The V gene's germline CDR1 is SQVTM and CDR2 ANQGSEA. There are 16 residues in the CDR3. The CDR3 DNA reads TGCAGCGTTCTTCAAGTAGCGGGATCGAACACCGGGGAGCTGTTTTTT. Protein product: CSVLQVAGSNTGELFF.

The chain links TRBV4-3 to TRBJ2-3; 7 bases map to TRBD1. Germline V gene lookup returns CDR1 LGHNA and CDR2 YSLEER. With V trimmed by 0 bases and J by 0 bases, 9 bases remained unmatched. CDR3 length: 18 amino acids. CDR3 sequence (DNA): TGCGCCAGCAGCCAAGAGGGCTGGGGACAGCCTAGCACAGATACGCAGTATTTT. It yields the protein CASSQEGWGQPSTDTQYF.

This chain connects TRBV10-3 to TRBJ2-1; 11 bases map to TRBD2. The CDR3 loop spans 13 amino acids. V dropped 10 bases and J dropped 7; count of bases not matched to a gene: 6. The germline gives CDR1 ENHRY, CDR2 SYGVKD. CDR3 sequence (DNA): TGTGCCACCACTACTAGCGGGGGAAATGAGCAGTTCTTC. This encodes CATTTSGGNEQFF.

The CDR3 DNA is TGTGCCAGCAGCTTGGCAGCGCGGGAGGGGGATACGCAGTATTTT. Protein: CASSLAAREGDTQYF. The V call is TRBV5-4, the J call TRBJ2-3; 9 bases map to TRBD2. The length of the CDR3 is 15 residues. V gave up 0 bases and J gave up 6 bases; unmatched junction bases: 5. Germline lookup yields CDR1 SGHNT and CDR2 YYREEE (reference sequence).

V is TRBV18 and J is TRBJ1-2; no firm D call. Germline V gene data show CDR1 as KGHSH and CDR2 as LQKENI. The CDR3 contains 15 residues. V was trimmed by 3 bases and J by 5 bases, leaving 16 bases between them. CDR3: CASSPDPGSGYGYTF. CDR3 coding DNA: TGTGCCAGCTCACCCGATCCGGGGTCGGGGTATGGCTACACCTTC.

The chain is built from TRBV5-6 and TRBJ2-2, with D possibly TRBD1 on 6 matching bases. CDR3 length: 13 residues. Germline V gene data show CDR1 as SGHDT and CDR2 as YYEEEE. The V gene lost 10 bases and the J gene lost 2 bases, with 12 bases spanning the gap. CDR3 in amino acids: CASGALNTGELFF. CDR3 nucleotide sequence: TGTGCCTCAGGGGCTCTAAACACCGGGGAGCTGTTTTTT.

This clone was detected a few times. The rearrangement joins TRBV2 to TRBJ1-1; D unresolved. Trimming pared 8 bases from V and 4 bases from J, leaving 8 bases between. The CDR3 is made up of 11 amino acids. Germline CDR1 SNHLY, CDR2 FYNNEI. Here the CDR3 DNA reads TGTGCCAGCTTGGAGGTCACTGAAGCTTTCTTT. Its translation is CASLEVTEAFF.

This chain connects TRBV7-2 to TRBJ2-1; D remains unclear. The germline V gene encodes CDR1 SGHTA and CDR2 FQGNSA. This CDR3 contains 12 residues. V dropped 5 bases and J dropped 8 bases, with 10 bases sitting between them. In DNA form, the CDR3 reads TGTGCCAGCAGCCGTGCGTTCGATGAGCAGTTCTTC. As protein: CASSRAFDEQFF.

The J gene is TRBJ2-5, the V gene TRBV28; 12 nucleotides align to TRBD1. The CDR3 is made up of 18 amino acids. The J segment lost 5 bases and the V segment lost 3 bases, leaving 13 bases of the junction unmatched. Germline V gene sequence: CDR1 MDHEN, CDR2 SYDVKM. The CDR3 region is CASSLGARGQGARETQYF. The CDR3 region has the DNA TGTGCCAGCAGTTTGGGGGCCCGGGGACAGGGGGCCCGGGAGACCCAGTACTTC.

V and J are TRBV28 and TRBJ1-1, with TRBD1 matching 7 bases. Germline CDR1 and CDR2: MDHEN and SYDVKM. J gave up 3 bases and V 8 bases, and 0 bases lay outside the gene matches. There are 11 residues in the CDR3. The CDR3: CASDRDTEAFF. The CDR3 nucleotides are TGTGCCAGCGACAGGGACACTGAAGCTTTCTTT.

DNA for the CDR3: TGCAGCGTTTACAGGGTAGATACGCAGTATTTT. It codes for CSVYRVDTQYF. The genes are TRBV29-1 and TRBJ2-3, with D maybe TRBD1 (6 bases). CDR1 SQVTM and CDR2 ANQGSEA come from the germline V gene. The V and J ends lost 5 bases and 5 bases respectively, with 8 bases between them. The CDR3 consists of 11 residues.

The table lists this clone with a few counts. This sequence joins TRBV2 and TRBJ2-7; possibly TRBD1 for D (6 bases). CDR1 is SNHLY, CDR2 FYNNEI, per germline. The CDR3 is made up of 14 amino acids. Trimming stripped 5 bases from V and 0 bases from J, with 11 bases between. CDR3 residues: CASSSRTASYEQYF. The CDR3, as DNA: TGTGCCAGCAGTTCGCGGACAGCCTCCTACGAGCAGTACTTC.

A single count supports this clone. The rearrangement joins TRBV5-1 to TRBJ1-2; tentative D call: TRBD1 (5 bases). V was trimmed by 3 bases and J by 4 bases, leaving 16 bases between them. The length of the CDR3 is 15 residues. Germline V gene data show CDR1 as SGHRS and CDR2 as YFSETQ. CDR3 coding DNA: TGCGCCAGCAGCTACGACAGCGGGAATCCCTATGGCTACACCTTC. Translation: CASSYDSGNPYGYTF.

This chain connects TRBV6-5 to TRBJ2-1; 7 positions agree with TRBD2. V lost 0 bases, J lost 8 bases, and 4 bases stayed unmatched. Germline-derived CDR1 and CDR2 are MNHEY and SVGAGI. This CDR3 contains 14 residues. CDR3 loop: CASSYSRTRDEQFF. CDR3 DNA sequence: TGTGCCAGCAGTTACTCGAGGACTAGGGATGAGCAGTTCTTC.

Here the CDR3 reads CASTTPGLGLQETQYF. CDR3 bases: TGTGCCAGCACCACCCCGGGACTAGGGCTTCAAGAGACCCAGTACTTC. This chain uses TRBV28 with TRBJ2-5; 8 bases are shared with TRBD2. Germline values: CDR1 MDHEN, CDR2 SYDVKM. J gave up 2 bases and V 7 bases, and 12 bases lay outside the gene matches. The CDR3 consists of 16 residues.

This chain links TRBV28 with TRBJ1-5, with 10 bases aligning to TRBD1. The V gene's germline CDR1 is MDHEN and CDR2 SYDVKM. With V trimmed by 3 bases and J by 7 bases, 6 bases remained unmatched. The CDR3 totals 15 residues. CDR3 residues: CASSLGQGNVQPQHF. CDR3 sequence (DNA): TGTGCCAGCAGTTTGGGACAGGGGAATGTGCAGCCCCAGCATTTT.

The chain uses TRBV5-4 and TRBJ1-1; D is unclear. The V and J ends lost 2 bases and 4 bases respectively, with 9 bases between them. Germline V gene lookup returns CDR1 SGHNT and CDR2 YYREEE (reference sequence). This CDR3 is built from 13 residues. The chain's CDR3 is CASSFPGSTEAFF. CDR3 DNA sequence: TGTGCCAGCAGCTTCCCGGGGAGCACTGAAGCTTTCTTT. Variable domain in full (rest from reference TRBV5-4 and TRBJ1-1): ETGVTQSPTHLIKTRGQQVTLRCSSQSGHNTVSWYQQALGQGPQFIFQYYREEENGRGNFPPRFSGLQFPNYSSELNVNALELDDSALYLCASSFPGSTEAFFGQGTRLTVV.

The chain uses TRBV5-1 and TRBJ2-5; D is undetermined. From germline, CDR1 is SGHRS and CDR2 YFSETQ. The germline V and J ends were trimmed by 0 bases and 1 base, with 7 bases remaining between them. CDR3 length: 14 amino acids. CDR3 nucleotides: TGCGCCAGCAGCTTGGGCGGCAGCCAAGAGACCCAGTACTTC. It encodes CASSLGGSQETQYF.

The V call is TRBV28, the J call TRBJ2-3, with TRBD2 matching 7 bases. Trimming at V came to 6 bases and at J to 4 bases, leaving 10 bases not matched to a gene. The CDR3 is 15 residues long. Germline CDR1 MDHEN, CDR2 SYDVKM. The CDR3: CASSRPGRGPDTQYF. The CDR3 nucleotides read TGTGCCAGCAGCCGACCGGGGAGGGGTCCAGATACGCAGTATTTT. The full variable domain, completed using reference TRBV28 and TRBJ2-3, is DVKVTQSSRYLVKRTGEKVFLECVQDMDHENMFWYRQDPGLGLRLIYFSYDVKMKEKGDIPEGYSVSREKKERFSLILESASTNQTSMYLCASSRPGRGPDTQYFGPGTRLTVL.

This clone was counted a single time. The gene calls are TRBV6-6 and TRBJ2-7; a weak D match, TRBD2 (6 bases). Germline values: CDR1 MNHNY, CDR2 SVGAGI (reference sequence). This CDR3 has 11 residues. V was cut by 8 bases and J by 1 base, with 6 bases left in between. The CDR3 DNA reads as TGTGCCAGCGGAGGGTCCTACGAGCAGTACTTC. Its translation is CASGGSYEQYF.

This chain joins TRBV6-1 and TRBJ2-7; D perhaps matches TRBD2 (7 bases). The length of the CDR3 is 15 residues. The germline V gene has CDR1 MNHNS and CDR2 SASEGT. Between the trimmed V and J ends, which lost 1 base and 2 bases, there was a span of 12 bases. The CDR3 here is CASSEEGGGTYEQYF. CDR3 DNA: TGTGCCAGCAGTGAAGAGGGGGGGGGCACCTACGAGCAGTACTTC.

This chain uses TRBV7-3 with TRBJ2-7; TRBD1 might be the D (7 bases). Germline assignment: CDR1 SGHTA and CDR2 FQGTGA. Trimming took 2 bases from V and 4 from J, leaving 15 bases between them. CDR3 length equals 15 residues. The CDR3 loop reads CASSLLGGGTYEQYF. The CDR3, as DNA: TGTGCCAGCAGCTTACTAGGAGGGGGCACGTACGAGCAGTACTTC.

This sequence joins TRBV5-1 and TRBJ2-3, with D possibly matching TRBD1 (5 bases). Germline V lookup: CDR1 SGHRS, CDR2 YFSETQ. Trimming shortened V by 0 bases and J by 0 bases, and 8 bases separated the two germline ends. CDR3 size: 15 residues. CDR3 amino acids: CASSLGGRSTDTQYF. The CDR3 DNA reads TGCGCCAGCAGCTTGGGGGGCCGTAGCACAGATACGCAGTATTTT.